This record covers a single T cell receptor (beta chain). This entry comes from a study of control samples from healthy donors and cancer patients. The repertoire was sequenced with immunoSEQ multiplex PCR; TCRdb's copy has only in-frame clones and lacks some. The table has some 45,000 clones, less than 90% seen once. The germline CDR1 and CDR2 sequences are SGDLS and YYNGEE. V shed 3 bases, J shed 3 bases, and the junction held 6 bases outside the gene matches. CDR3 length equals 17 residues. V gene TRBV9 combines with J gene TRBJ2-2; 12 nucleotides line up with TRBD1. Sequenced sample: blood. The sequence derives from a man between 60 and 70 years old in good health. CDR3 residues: CASSGGDRGRDTGELFF. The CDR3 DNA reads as TGTGCCAGCAGCGGGGGGGACAGGGGGCGCGACACCGGGGAGCTGTTTTTT. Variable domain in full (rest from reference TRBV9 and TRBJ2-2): DSGVTQTPKHLITATGQRVTLRCSPRSGDLSVYWYQQSLDQGLQFLIQYYNGEERAKGNILERFSAQQFPDLHSELNLSSLELGDSALYFCASSGGDRGRDTGELFFGEGSRLTVL.